Here is one T cell receptor (beta chain) with its context. As yet, its antigen is unknown. The missing conserved phenylalanine or tryptophan at the end of this CDR3 makes a read error likely. RNA transcripts yielded amplified TCR beta CDR3 regions. HTBI primers were the set used in a first-round RT-PCR of the TCR CDR3. Each CDR3 protein gets one entry after TCRdb re-called the multiplex PCR reads with MiXCR. The sample includes some 500,000 distinct CDR3 sequences, approximately 25% of them seen just once. Clinical Activity Scores of at least 3, NOSPECS grades of at least 4 and durations under 3 months characterized ophthalmopathy patients. This entry belongs to a study of T cells in Graves' hyperthyroidism and ophthalmopathy. Study-level findings and limits: Model predictions of ophthalmopathy came a median approximately 6 months before onset.

Per the germline V gene, CDR1 is MNHEY and CDR2 is SVGEGT. CDR3 length: 13 residues. Sample: blood. This rearrangement joins TRBV6-2 or TRBV6-3 to TRBJ1-1; no clear D gene. The receptor's source is a woman between 25 and 40 years old with Graves' ophthalmopathy. CDR3 protein: CASGYEASTEAFV. The CDR3 nucleotides are TGTGCCAGCGGTTACGAGGCGAGCACTGAAGCTTTCGTT.